This TCR beta chain was documented in a study of blood T cell repertoires in COVID-19. Whole-study context: COVID-19 samples, acute and convalescent, were from the United States, Italy and Spain. T cells, B-cell-depleted T cells, or PBMCs supplied cDNA or gDNA.

The CDR3 totals 16 residues. CDR1 is MNHEY and CDR2 is SVGEGT in the germline V gene. V lost 6 bases and J 4 bases, leaving 21 bases between the germline ends. Per the original methods: Amplification of reference gene primers was used by the study to estimate nucleated cell counts. Data came from immunoSEQ multiplex PCR; TCRdb stores just in-frame clones and leaves some out. V and J calls and clone size are those listed in that table; D and trimming were worked out from the DNA. The sample gives 90,000 to 120,000 clones, 84% of which show up once; about 4% is in the top ten. The sequence came from a human donor in a cohort sampled during active COVID-19. The sample taken for sequencing was peripheral blood. The chain carries TRBV6-2 or TRBV6-3 and TRBJ1-2, with a weak D call TRBD1 (5 bases). CDR3: CASSSYGVGRAYGYTF. The CDR3 coding sequence is TGTGCCAGCAGCTCATACGGCGTGGGGCGCGCCTATGGCTACACCTTC.